What follows is one T cell receptor beta chain and its context. Its cognate antigen has yet to be identified. Within one base of it there is no much larger clone, and no base qualities were kept. The immunoSEQ Assay, a bias-controlled multiplex PCR, was used to amplify TCRbeta CDR3 regions from genomic DNA. The original methods were these. Nucleated cell counts per sample were estimated from amplification of reference gene primers within the assay. Sequence reads were collapsed and filtered to measure the absolute abundance of every unique TCRbeta CDR3 rearrangement. Productive Simpson clonality was computed per sample as the square root of Simpson's diversity index over productive rearrangements. TCRdb re-hosts the immuneACCESS table, in-frame sequences only. Its copies lack some clones; in the studies checked, an unresolved V gene accounts for under half of them, and the cause for the rest is not known. From that table come the V and J calls and clone size; the DNA was used to work out D and trimming. For this sample the table gives 200,000 to 300,000 clones, of which approximately 84% were detected only once. The biggest ten clones account for around 7.8% of the sample.

This specimen belongs to a study of blood T cell repertoires in COVID-19 (TCRdb year 2020). Notes on the research overall: The collaborator samples originated in the United States, Italy and Spain and spanned the acute and convalescent phases of COVID-19. Samples were obtained from the ongoing ImmuneRACE study (first 160 participants) and from some 1,300 subjects provided by 6 global collaborators. HLA class I and class II types, where available, came from metadata supplied by the sample provider rather than from assay-based typing. The repertoires were released in a freely available public database intended as a resource for research on the immune response to SARS-CoV-2. Nearly every sample came with metadata listing a de-identified subject ID, COVID-19 status, age in years and sex. The dataset comprised deeply sampled blood TCRbeta repertoires from subjects exposed to, actively infected with, or recovered from COVID-19. The prospective study material was composed of cDNA or gDNA derived from T cells, B-cell-depleted T cells, or PBMCs.

Each collaborating institution followed its own protocols to collect whole blood in K2EDTA tubes. For TCRbeta analysis, collaborators shipped samples as frozen whole blood, isolated PBMCs, or DNA extracted from either of those sample types. There are 11 amino acids in the CDR3, from cysteine to phenylalanine inclusive. Only the CDR3 DNA is retained, 33 bases long and in frame from the first base. As encoded in the germline V gene, CDR1 is SQVTM while CDR2 is ANQGSEA. The trim is 3 bases for V and 3 bases for J, with a gap of 4 bases between the germline ends. The full study reports these points: The amount of clinical and demographic metadata varied by source and participant and was provided uncurated.

Sequencing was done on a sample of peripheral blood. This clonotype was obtained from a human donor in a cohort sampled during active COVID-19. In this chain, TRBV29-1 is recombined with TRBJ2-3; the D gene identity is not certain. The DNA is TGCAGCGTTGATTTAACAGATACGCAGTATTTT. This codes for CSVDLTDTQYF.